This T cell receptor (beta chain) stems from a study of beta chain features in type 1 diabetes. At the level of the study: The study found patients and healthy donors alike in age, gender and cell yields.

Donors contributed one heparinised blood draw apiece, averaging about 116 mL. Central memory, naive, regulatory and stem cell-like memory CD4+ cells were sorted by CD45RO/CCR7/CD25/CD127/CD95/CD27. V shed 4 bases, J shed 5 bases, and the junction held 8 bases outside the gene matches. CDR3 size: 16 residues. CDR1 MGHRA and CDR2 YSYEKL come from the germline V gene. The isolated RNA, all of it, was reverse transcribed, so expressed TCRB transcripts were what got sequenced. TCRdb's table, derived via immunoSEQ multiplex PCR, lists solely in-frame clones and lacks some. The sample comprises 130,000 or so clones, less than 10% of which are singletons, and less than 0.85% rests with the top ten. This clone was counted a few times. What it binds is unknown. Findings of the study overall: A moderate, significant TCRB CDR3 shortening appeared in type 1 diabetes across four CD4+ subsets.

Sequences were obtained from central memory CD4+ T cells from blood. V usage is TRBV4-1 and J usage is TRBJ2-5, with 12 bases aligning to TRBD2. The sequence was collected from a woman between 40 and 50 years old in good health. This CDR3 is CASSLDLAGGPETQYF. DNA of the CDR3: TGCGCCAGCAGCCTGGACCTAGCGGGGGGGCCGGAGACCCAGTACTTC.